This T cell receptor beta chain was retrieved from a study of blood T cell repertoires in COVID-19 (TCRdb year 2020). About the full investigation: Samples from collaborators originated in the United States, Italy and Spain and spanned both the acute and convalescent phases of COVID-19. Sample metadata almost always included a de-identified subject ID, COVID-19 status, age in years and sex. The repertoires were made available in a free public database intended to serve as a resource for research on the immune response to SARS-CoV-2. Where HLA class I and class II types were available, the types were taken from metadata supplied by the sample provider, not from assay-based typing. The samples were drawn from two sources: the first 160 participants of the ongoing ImmuneRACE study, and fewer than 1,500 subjects contributed by 6 global collaborators. The prospective study material was composed of cDNA or gDNA derived from T cells, B-cell-depleted T cells, or PBMCs. Subjects who had been exposed to COVID-19, were actively infected with it, or had recovered from it provided the deeply sampled blood TCRbeta repertoires that made up the dataset.

In the case of this clone: Its antigen has not been determined. No qualities accompany the bases; no much larger clone lies one base away.

V lost 3 bases and J lost 8 bases, and the count of bases not matched to a germline gene is 11. The CDR3, cysteine through phenylalanine, is 16 amino acids long. This entry keeps only the CDR3 DNA: 48 bases, framed from base 1. Taken from the germline V gene (reference sequence), the CDR1 and CDR2 loops are MNHEY and SMNVEV. TCRbeta CDR3 regions were amplified from genomic DNA using the immunoSEQ Assay, a bias-controlled multiplex PCR. The paper's data handling went like this. The number of nucleated cells in each sample was estimated from the amplification of reference gene primers within the assay. Sequence reads were collapsed and filtered to measure the absolute abundance of every unique TCRbeta CDR3 rearrangement. Productive Simpson clonality was computed per sample as the square root of Simpson's diversity index over productive rearrangements. TCRdb took over this immuneACCESS table, retaining in-frame rearrangements with V and J assigned. Such tables are incomplete; in checked studies, under half of the missing clones stem from an unresolved V gene, and the remainder is unexplained. That table is the source of V, J and clone size, and D and trimming were worked out from the DNA. The sample records tens of thousands of clones, 90% of which are singletons. The leading ten clones occupy approximately 5.3% of the sample.

Paper-wide results and their limitations: How much clinical and demographic metadata was included differed by source and by participant, and the metadata was provided uncurated.

Each collaborating institution followed its own protocols to collect whole blood in K2EDTA tubes. For TCRbeta analysis, collaborators shipped samples in one of three forms: frozen whole blood, isolated PBMCs, or DNA extracted from either of those sample types. The clonotype comes from a man aged 50-59 years with acute or convalescent COVID-19. The sample was peripheral blood. Recombination linked TRBV27 to TRBJ2-3; 10 of the junction bases match TRBD2. The nucleotide sequence reads TGTGCCAGCAGTTTTCGGGATCTAGCGGGAGTGGGTACGCAGTATTTT. It translates to CASSFRDLAGVGTQYF.